This T cell receptor (beta chain) was recorded in a study of T cell repertoires in cytomegalovirus infection. Germline V gives CDR1 MDHEN, CDR2 SYDVKM. The CDR3 is made up of 15 amino acids. V lost 4 bases and J lost 8; bases outside the gene matches: 12. This clonotype was observed a few times. Its antigen is currently unknown. One entry per CDR3 protein results from TCRdb running MiXCR on the reads. The sample yields about 600,000 distinct CDR3 sequences, roughly a quarter seen once. Study-level points and caveats: Clonotype analysis showed dominance of the ex vivo response by HLA-C-restricted CMV-specific TCR beta clonotypes. Accumulated public TCR beta family frequency recognized individuals carrying CMV together with the relevant HLA.

The sequence came from a human donor in good health (CMV status not recorded). Some clones in this sample may be carry-over from other donors' samples. This sequence joins TRBV28 and TRBJ2-3, with 7 bases that match TRBD2. What was sequenced was CD8+ T cells from PBMCs. CDR3 protein: CASSSGLESAGTQYF. Written as DNA, the CDR3 is TGTGCCAGCAGTTCCGGACTAGAATCGGCCGGTACGCAGTATTTT.